These 24 T cell receptor beta chains were all obtained from the same sample, sequenced in a study of blood T cell repertoires in COVID-19. Produced via immunoSEQ multiplex PCR; TCRdb's table is partial and in-frame only. In the table there are fewer than 300,000 clones, 75% to 90% of which are singletons. Sequencing was carried out using PBMCs or T cells enriched from blood (not recorded which). The receptors were gathered from a man aged 40-55 years who had recovered from COVID-19.

The DNA of the CDR3 is TGTGCCAGCCGGCGAGCGGGTACGTACAATGAGCAGTTCTTC. It codes for CASRRAGTYNEQFF. The chain couples TRBV5-4 to TRBJ2-1, with TRBD2 as a possible D gene (6 bases). Per germline, CDR1 SGHNT and CDR2 YYREEE (reference sequence). This CDR3 region has 14 residues. Trimming took off 7 bases at V and 4 bases at J, with 15 bases between the two ends.

This clone was recorded only once. The gene calls are TRBV7-9 and TRBJ1-1; D is possibly TRBD1 (5 bases). The CDR3 spans 15 residues. Germline CDR1 and CDR2: SEHNR and FQNEAQ (reference sequence). Trimming left V 4 bases short and J 0 bases short, with 12 bases between. The DNA of the CDR3 is TGTGCCAGCAGCTCTTCGAACAGGTTGAACACTGAAGCTTTCTTT. Translating it yields CASSSSNRLNTEAFF.

The V call is TRBV4-2, the J call TRBJ2-7; a weak D match, TRBD2 (6 bases). The germline V gene encodes CDR1 LGHNA and CDR2 YNFKEQ. The CDR3 is 14 amino acids. Trimming left V 1 base short and J 7 bases short, with 14 bases between. The CDR3 here is CASSQGGVLWEQYF. CDR3 nucleotides: TGTGCCAGCAGCCAAGGGGGGGTCCTCTGGGAGCAGTACTTC.

A word on this clone: The junction departs from germline at one end; a sequencing error may be responsible. The chain employs TRBV7-7 and TRBJ2-5, with 10 nucleotides matching TRBD2. The CDR3 has 17 amino acids. CDR1 is SSHAT, CDR2 FNYEAQ, per germline (reference sequence). CDR3 loop: CASSLGWSGGALETQYF. CDR3 nucleotide sequence: TGTGCTAGCAGCTTAGGTTGGAGCGGGGGGGCCCTGGAGACCCAGTACTTC.

This clone was seen just once. The chain employs TRBV7-6 and TRBJ2-7; a weak D match, TRBD1 (5 bases). V was shortened by 5 bases and J by 2 bases, with 31 bases between the two germline ends. CDR3 length: 20 residues. Germline-derived CDR1 and CDR2 are SGHVS and FNYEAQ. CDR3 residues: CASSPLWPGKGQPFPYEQYF. Written as DNA, the CDR3 is TGTGCCAGCAGCCCGTTATGGCCTGGGAAGGGGCAACCTTTCCCCTACGAGCAGTACTTC.

The chain is built from TRBV10-3 and TRBJ1-1, with 9 bases identical to TRBD1. This CDR3 is 14 amino acids long. Trimming at V came to 8 bases and at J to 6 bases, leaving 10 bases not matched to a gene. The germline CDR1 and CDR2 sequences are ENHRY and SYGVKD. The chain's CDR3 is CAIGRTGDGSEAFF. The DNA for the CDR3 is TGTGCCATCGGTCGGACAGGGGATGGGTCTGAAGCTTTCTTT.

The V gene is TRBV11-2, the J gene TRBJ2-1, with D perhaps TRBD2 (6 bases). The germline gives CDR1 SGHAT, CDR2 FQNNGV. The length of the CDR3 is 15 residues. V was pared by 1 base and J by 0 bases, with 7 bases between. The CDR3 DNA is TGTGCCAGCAGCTTAGTCGGGGGCTCCTACAATGAGCAGTTCTTC. Amino acid sequence: CASSLVGGSYNEQFF.

This chain connects TRBV19 to TRBJ2-7, with 7 bases that match TRBD2. The germline gives CDR1 LNHDA, CDR2 SQIVND (reference sequence). V was pared by 4 bases and J by 3 bases, with 9 bases of the junction left unmatched. This CDR3 is 15 amino acids long. The CDR3 DNA reads TGTGCCAGTAGTAACATCGCTAGCGGAAGCTACGAGCAGTACTTC. The encoded protein is CASSNIASGSYEQYF.

In its sample, this clone was seen once. The J gene is TRBJ2-4, the V gene TRBV10-2; D remains ambiguous. The V end lost 2 bases, the J end lost 6 bases, and 8 bases lay between the germline ends. This CDR3 is 13 amino acids long. Germline assignment: CDR1 WSHSY and CDR2 SAAADI. CDR3 nucleotide sequence: TGCGCCAGCAGTGAGCATGCAGGAAACATTCAGTACTTC. This translates into CASSEHAGNIQYF.

The chain is built from TRBV27 and TRBJ2-3; 10 bases are shared with TRBD2. In germline, CDR1 is MNHEY, CDR2 SMNVEV (reference sequence). V shed 5 bases and J 5 bases; nucleotides not matched to a gene: 7. The CDR3 sequence is 15 residues long. The CDR3 is CASSPAGGPGDTQYF. The CDR3 bases are TGTGCCAGCAGTCCAGCGGGAGGGCCGGGAGATACGCAGTATTTT.

This clone was seen only once. The chain has TRBV11-3 and TRBJ1-2; D remains ambiguous. Trimming removed 5 bases at V and 5 bases at J, with 12 bases between. Germline CDR1 is SGHNT and CDR2 is YENEEA. The CDR3 spans 13 residues. This chain's CDR3 is CASSNYRKYGYTF. In nucleotides, the CDR3 is TGTGCCAGCAGCAATTACAGAAAGTATGGCTACACCTTC. Together with reference TRBV11-3 and TRBJ1-2, the CDR3 gives the full variable domain: EAGVVQSPRYKIIEKKQPVAFWCNPISGHNTLYWYLQNLGQGPELLIRYENEEAVDDSQLPKDRFSAERLKGVDSTLKIQPAELGDSAVYLCASSNYRKYGYTFGSGTRLTVV.

The rearrangement joins TRBV2 to TRBJ1-2; 11 bases fit TRBD1. V dropped 6 bases and J dropped 2; count of bases not matched to a gene: 5. CDR3 length: 15 residues. Looked up from germline, CDR1 is SNHLY and CDR2 is FYNNEI. CDR3 protein: CASSERTGGNYGYTF. The CDR3 DNA sequence: TGTGCCAGCAGCGAGAGGACAGGGGGCAACTATGGCTACACCTTC.

The chain couples TRBV19 to TRBJ2-3; 10 bases are shared with TRBD2. The V segment lost 4 bases and the J segment 3 bases; nucleotides outside the gene matches: 1. Germline V lookup: CDR1 LNHDA, CDR2 SQIVND (reference sequence). The CDR3 runs to 14 residues. Here the CDR3 reads CASSSSGRTDTQYF. The CDR3 nucleotides read TGTGCCAGTAGTAGTAGCGGGAGGACAGATACGCAGTATTTT.

The chain combines TRBV10-3 with TRBJ1-1; 7 nucleotides agree with TRBD1. The CDR3 covers 15 residues. V trimming: 4 bases; J trimming: 4 bases; junction bases outside the gene matches: 9. The germline V gene has CDR1 ENHRY and CDR2 SYGVKD. DNA for the CDR3: TGTGCCATCAGTGGCGGTCTCCAGGGGGGCACTGAAGCTTTCTTT. Translated, it gives CAISGGLQGGTEAFF.

The rearrangement joins TRBV6-2 or TRBV6-3 to TRBJ1-5; D is possibly TRBD1 (5 bases). The CDR3 covers 15 residues. Trimming took off 5 bases at V and 5 bases at J, with 16 bases between the two ends. CDR1 is MNHEY, CDR2 SVGEGT, per germline. The CDR3 sequence: CASSRFRGKDQPQHF. Written as DNA, the CDR3 is TGTGCCAGCAGTCGGTTTCGGGGGAAAGATCAGCCCCAGCATTTT.

This clone was seen only once. V is TRBV7-6 and J is TRBJ2-2; D is uncertain. This CDR3 is 17 amino acids long. Trimming removed 5 bases at V and 0 bases at J, with 16 bases between. Germline V gene lookup returns CDR1 SGHVS and CDR2 FNYEAQ. CDR3 amino acids: CASSPRTLTANTGELFF. Written as DNA, the CDR3 is TGTGCCAGCAGCCCACGCACTCTCACAGCGAACACCGGGGAGCTGTTTTTT.

Only a few counts were recorded for this clone. V is TRBV28 and J is TRBJ1-6, with D unclear. CDR1 and CDR2 from the germline V gene are MDHEN and SYDVKM. V lost 6 bases, J lost 11 bases, and 17 bases lay in between. This CDR3 spans 14 amino acids. CDR3 in amino acids: CASRMTILEAPLHF. CDR3 coding DNA: TGTGCCAGCAGGATGACGATACTAGAGGCACCCCTCCACTTT. The full variable domain, completed using reference TRBV28 and TRBJ1-6, is DVKVTQSSRYLVKRTGEKVFLECVQDMDHENMFWYRQDPGLGLRLIYFSYDVKMKEKGDIPEGYSVSREKKERFSLILESASTNQTSMYLCASRMTILEAPLHFGNGTRLTVT.

The rearrangement joins TRBV18 to TRBJ1-3, with D unresolved. Looked up from germline, CDR1 is KGHSH and CDR2 is LQKENI. Trimming left V 0 bases short and J 4 bases short, with 10 bases between. This CDR3 spans 15 amino acids. The CDR3 nucleotides read TGTGCCAGCTCACCACCAACCGCGGCAGGAAACACCATATATTTT. It translates to CASSPPTAAGNTIYF.

The genes are TRBV18 and TRBJ1-6; 9 positions agree with TRBD1. Germline V lookup: CDR1 KGHSH, CDR2 LQKENI. The CDR3 length is 14 residues. V dropped 4 bases and J dropped 7; count of bases not matched to a gene: 2. The CDR3 nucleotides read TGTGCCAGCTCACAACAGGGGGCGAATTCACCCCTCCACTTT. Protein product: CASSQQGANSPLHF.

This clone was detected only a few times. This chain connects TRBV28 to TRBJ1-5; tentative D call: TRBD1 (5 bases). Between the trimmed V and J ends, which lost 1 base and 1 base, there was a span of 11 bases. The CDR3 runs to 16 residues. Germline V CDR1 and CDR2: MDHEN, SYDVKM. The CDR3 DNA follows: TGTGCCAGCAGTTTATCACCAGGGTTGAGCAATCAGCCCCAGCATTTT. Translated, it gives CASSLSPGLSNQPQHF.

This clone was seen a few times. The rearrangement links TRBV5-6 to TRBJ1-2; no clear D. This CDR3 has 13 amino acids. With 6 bases removed from V and 3 bases from J, the gap between germline ends came to 12 bases. Germline assignment: CDR1 SGHDT and CDR2 YYEEEE. The DNA of the CDR3 is TGTGCCAGCAACCCGACCCGGGACTATGGCTACACCTTC. Translation: CASNPTRDYGYTF.

The chain recombines TRBV3-1 (or the pseudogene TRBV3-2) with TRBJ1-5; 8 bases map to TRBD1. The V gene's germline CDR1 is LGHDT and CDR2 YNNKEL (reference sequence). After removal of 5 bases from V and 5 bases from J, the junction contained 5 bases not matched to a gene. This CDR3 is 14 amino acids long. CDR3 sequence reads: CASSIRGRDQPQHF. For the CDR3, the DNA is TGTGCCAGCAGCATCAGGGGGCGAGATCAGCCCCAGCATTTT.

This clone was recorded only once. V gene TRBV28 combines with J gene TRBJ1-1, with D maybe TRBD1 (5 bases). V was cut by 6 bases and J by 6 bases, with 11 bases left in between. This CDR3 has 12 amino acids. Germline values: CDR1 MDHEN, CDR2 SYDVKM. The CDR3 nucleotides read TGTGCCAGCAGCTATTACAGGTCTGAAGCTTTCTTT. Protein: CASSYYRSEAFF.

As DNA, the CDR3 is TGTGCCAGCAGCCCCAGGGCAGGGAACAACTATGGCTACACCTTC. This translates into CASSPRAGNNYGYTF. V and J are TRBV11-3 and TRBJ1-2, with D perhaps TRBD1 (5 bases). CDR3 size: 15 residues. Trimming pared 5 bases from V and 2 bases from J, leaving 15 bases between. Germline assignment: CDR1 SGHNT and CDR2 YENEEA.